This TCR beta chain derives from a study of shared clonotypes between healthy human individuals. TCRdb's table, derived via immunoSEQ multiplex PCR, lists solely in-frame clones and lacks some. The table has about 2.1 million clones, roughly 91% seen once. Terminally differentiated effector memory CD45RA+ cells were excluded from the naive CD8 cells, which were CD45RO-negative and positively selected for CCR7. The germline V and J ends were trimmed by 4 bases and 3 bases, with 10 bases remaining between them. This CDR3 is built from 13 residues. Germline lookup yields CDR1 MGHRA and CDR2 YSYEKL. About this clone: The sample holds other DNA sequences that translate to the same CDR3.

The chain recombines TRBV4-1 with TRBJ2-7; D may be TRBD2 (5 bases). The clonotype comes from a man between 18 and 35 years old in good health. Some clones in this sample may be carry-over from other donors' samples. The sequencing input was naive CD8+ T cells from PBMCs. The CDR3 reads CASSLRGGYEQYF. In DNA, the CDR3 is TGCGCCAGCAGCCTACGTGGAGGCTACGAGCAGTACTTC.